This T cell receptor (beta chain) was profiled in a study of T cell responses to AZD1222 COVID-19 vaccine. Whole-study context: Second doses were pooled across both intervals (about 4 or about 12 weeks). The study, taken as a whole, reports: Nearly half of the spike-specific TCRs reportedly recognize variant regions that carry no mutations. Baseline testing showed seropositivity in only a handful of AZD1222 recipients. Donors skewed white British and female; clonal diversity was possibly underestimated.

Germline-derived CDR1 and CDR2 are DFQATT and SNEGSKA (reference sequence). The CDR3 sequence is 11 residues long. Trimming removed 1 base from V and 8 bases from J, with 6 bases in between. This clone showed up many times. Its antigen is unknown. Using immunoSEQ multiplex PCR, the repertoire was profiled, and TCRdb retains in-frame clones only, with some absent. In the table there are more than 85,000 clones, around 89% of which are singletons. This TCR was sampled from an adult in good health. This rearrangement joins TRBV20-1 to TRBJ2-1; D is unclear. The specimen was peripheral blood, collected on day 0 of AZD1222 vaccination. The CDR3 sequence is CSARGGDEQFF. DNA of the CDR3: TGCAGTGCTAGAGGGGGTGATGAGCAGTTCTTC.